Presented here are 20 T cell receptor beta chains from one specimen sequenced in a study of shared clonotypes between healthy human individuals. TCRdb's copy holds only in-frame clones and misses some; the assay was immunoSEQ multiplex PCR. The sample lists millions of clones, approximately 94% occurring once. Sequences were obtained from naive CD4+ T cells sorted from blood. The subset is: CD45RA+ positively selected. These receptors were collected from a young man in good health.

The chain employs TRBV15 and TRBJ2-7; possible D gene TRBD2, 6 bases. In germline, CDR1 is LNHNV, CDR2 YYDKDF (reference sequence). V was pared by 1 base and J by 1 base, with 11 bases between. The CDR3 covers 15 residues. CDR3 DNA: TGTGCCACCAGCAGAGGTGGGACTCAATCCTACGAGCAGTACTTC. This sequence encodes CATSRGGTQSYEQYF.

CDR3 in DNA: TGTGCCAGCAGTGCCGGGACTAGCGGTTCCTACGAGCAGTACTTC. This codes for CASSAGTSGSYEQYF. The chain has TRBV27 and TRBJ2-7, with 11 bases identical to TRBD2. The junction had 4 bases not matched to a gene; V was cut back by 5 bases and J by 1 base. CDR1 MNHEY and CDR2 SMNVEV come from the germline V gene (reference sequence). This CDR3 is built from 15 residues.

The chain joins TRBV30 to TRBJ1-5; D gene ambiguous. The CDR3 contains 15 residues. The germline V and J ends were trimmed by 7 bases and 0 bases, with 16 bases remaining between them. Germline V gene data show CDR1 as GTSNPN and CDR2 as SVGIG (reference sequence). CDR3 region: CAYSEESYSNQPQHF. The DNA of the CDR3 is TGTGCCTATTCGGAGGAGTCTTATAGCAATCAGCCCCAGCATTTT.

The J gene is TRBJ1-6, the V gene TRBV4-3; D might be TRBD1 (6 bases). This CDR3 comprises 13 residues. Germline CDR1 LGHNA, CDR2 YSLEER. Between the trimmed V and J ends, which lost 3 bases and 8 bases, there was a span of 8 bases. The CDR3 here is CASSHNRDSPLHF. CDR3 in DNA: TGCGCCAGCAGCCATAACAGGGATTCACCCCTCCACTTT.

This clone is a singleton in its sample. The V call is TRBV6-1, the J call TRBJ2-1; no reliable D call. CDR1 is MNHNS, CDR2 SASEGT, per germline. The CDR3 loop spans 16 amino acids. V was cut by 3 bases and J by 0 bases, with 12 bases left in between. The CDR3 loop reads CASSDPQPSSYNEQFF. As DNA, the CDR3 is TGTGCCAGCAGTGACCCCCAGCCTAGCTCCTACAATGAGCAGTTCTTC.

The sample holds one count of this clone. This sequence joins TRBV28 and TRBJ1-1; perhaps TRBD1 as D (5 bases). The CDR3 runs to 13 residues. V was cut by 2 bases and J by 5 bases, with 9 bases left in between. Germline CDR1 is MDHEN and CDR2 is SYDVKM. The CDR3: CASSLREGTEAFF. CDR3 nucleotide sequence: TGTGCCAGCAGTTTAAGGGAGGGGACTGAAGCTTTCTTT. Complete variable domain (other parts from reference TRBV28 and TRBJ1-1): DVKVTQSSRYLVKRTGEKVFLECVQDMDHENMFWYRQDPGLGLRLIYFSYDVKMKEKGDIPEGYSVSREKKERFSLILESASTNQTSMYLCASSLREGTEAFFGQGTRLTVV.

This clone was recorded only once. The J gene is TRBJ2-5, the V gene TRBV5-5, with D hard to call. The germline V gene has CDR1 SGHKS and CDR2 YYEKEE (reference sequence). This CDR3 is 14 amino acids long. V lost 4 bases to trimming and J lost 1 base, with 11 bases between them. In nucleotides, the CDR3 is TGTGCCAGCAGCCTTTGGAGTTTCCAAGAGACCCAGTACTTC. Translated: CASSLWSFQETQYF.

V and J are TRBV6-4 and TRBJ2-7, with D uncertain. Germline V gene data show CDR1 as MRHNA and CDR2 as SNTAGT. The CDR3 covers 13 residues. V was cut by 6 bases and J by 1 base, with 10 bases left in between. DNA for the CDR3: TGTGCCAGCAGACCAAGGGTTTCCTACGAGCAGTACTTC. It specifies CASRPRVSYEQYF.

The J gene is TRBJ1-3, the V gene TRBV28; D is perhaps TRBD1 (5 bases). Germline V lookup: CDR1 MDHEN, CDR2 SYDVKM. CDR3 length: 14 amino acids. Trimming stripped 3 bases from V and 2 bases from J, with 8 bases between. The CDR3 DNA reads TGTGCCAGCAGTTTCAGGGTCACTGGAAACACCATATATTTT. Translating it yields CASSFRVTGNTIYF.

The chain uses TRBV28 and TRBJ2-3; 7 nucleotides match TRBD1. CDR3 size: 16 residues. Per germline, CDR1 MDHEN and CDR2 SYDVKM. V gave up 2 bases and J gave up 0 bases; unmatched junction bases: 5. The CDR3 here is CASSLTGVSSTDTQYF. Here the CDR3 DNA reads TGTGCCAGCAGTTTAACAGGGGTGTCTAGCACAGATACGCAGTATTTT.

The gene calls are TRBV7-2 and TRBJ1-1, with D perhaps TRBD1 (6 bases). With 0 bases removed from V and 5 bases from J, the gap between germline ends came to 16 bases. Germline V CDR1 and CDR2: SGHTA, FQGNSA. This CDR3 is built from 16 residues. CDR3 protein: CASSLALLGGGTEAFF. CDR3 bases: TGTGCCAGCAGCTTAGCGCTATTAGGGGGAGGGACTGAAGCTTTCTTT. The variable domain in full, with the rest retrieved from reference TRBV7-2 and TRBJ1-1, is GAGVSQSPSNKVTEKGKDVELRCDPISGHTALYWYRQSLGQGLEFLIYFQGNSAPDKSGLPSDRFSAERTGGSVSTLTIQRTQQEDSAVYLCASSLALLGGGTEAFFGQGTRLTVV.

V gene TRBV6-5 combines with J gene TRBJ1-2; 8 bases map to TRBD1. V lost 6 bases and J lost 8; bases outside the gene matches: 11. Germline CDR1 MNHEY, CDR2 SVGAGI. There are 14 residues in the CDR3. In DNA, the CDR3 is TGTGCCAGCAGCCTCGACAGGGGCAGGGGAGGCTACACCTTC. Amino acids: CASSLDRGRGGYTF.

CDR3 nucleotide sequence: TGCGCCAGCAGCTTGGTCGGACTAGCGGGGGGTATGAATGAGCAGTTCTTC. This encodes CASSLVGLAGGMNEQFF. The V gene is TRBV5-1, the J gene TRBJ2-1, with TRBD2 matching 14 bases. The CDR3 contains 17 residues. J gave up 7 bases and V 0 bases, and 6 bases lay outside the gene matches. Per the germline V gene, CDR1 is SGHRS and CDR2 is YFSETQ.

This clone was found a few times. The J gene is TRBJ2-7, the V gene TRBV7-3, with D unresolved. CDR3 length: 14 amino acids. Trimming left V 2 bases short and J 0 bases short, with 8 bases between. Germline V gene lookup returns CDR1 SGHTA and CDR2 FQGTGA. The CDR3 coding sequence is TGTGCCAGCAGCTTATTACACAGCTCCTACGAGCAGTACTTC. Amino acid sequence: CASSLLHSSYEQYF. Full variable domain (remainder filled in from reference TRBV7-3 and TRBJ2-7): GAGVSQTPSNKVTEKGKYVELRCDPISGHTALYWYRQSLGQGPEFLIYFQGTGAADDSGLPNDRFFAVRPEGSVSTLKIQRTERGDSAVYLCASSLLHSSYEQYFGPGTRLTVT.

V usage is TRBV28 and J usage is TRBJ2-7; D may be TRBD1 (5 bases). Germline CDR1 is MDHEN and CDR2 is SYDVKM. The V end lost 6 bases, the J end lost 2 bases, and 5 bases lay between the germline ends. The CDR3 covers 11 residues. This CDR3 reads CASRGPYEQYF. CDR3 DNA sequence: TGTGCCAGCAGGGGGCCCTACGAGCAGTACTTC.

In DNA form, the CDR3 reads TGCGCCAGCAGCTATGCGGGACAGGGGCCCTACGAGCAGTACTTC. Translated: CASSYAGQGPYEQYF. This rearrangement joins TRBV5-1 to TRBJ2-7; 10 positions agree with TRBD1. Unmatched junction bases numbered 5, after V lost 3 bases and J lost 2 bases. The germline CDR1 and CDR2 sequences are SGHRS and YFSETQ. The CDR3 is made up of 15 amino acids.

The rearrangement joins TRBV27 to TRBJ1-2; 11 nucleotides agree with TRBD1. The ends lost 0 bases at V and 5 bases at J; junction bases unmatched: 2. Per germline, CDR1 MNHEY and CDR2 SMNVEV (reference sequence). The CDR3 length is 15 residues. CDR3 sequence: CASSLSGQGAYGYTF. In DNA form, the CDR3 reads TGTGCCAGCAGTTTATCAGGACAGGGGGCTTATGGCTACACCTTC.

The chain has TRBV7-8 and TRBJ2-3, with D perhaps matching TRBD2 (6 bases). Trimming stripped 6 bases from V and 1 base from J, with 17 bases between. Germline lookup yields CDR1 SGHVS and CDR2 FQNEAQ. The CDR3 runs 16 residues. CDR3 nucleotide sequence: TGTGCCAGCAGTAACTCTAACGGGGAGGGCACAGATACGCAGTATTTT. It encodes CASSNSNGEGTDTQYF.

The rearrangement joins TRBV29-1 to TRBJ2-7; TRBD1 agrees at 7 bases. CDR1 SQVTM and CDR2 ANQGSEA come from the germline V gene. V shed 7 bases and J 1 base; nucleotides not matched to a gene: 4. This CDR3 has 12 residues. CDR3 in DNA: TGCAGCGCCAGGGACAGATCCTACGAGCAGTACTTC. This sequence encodes CSARDRSYEQYF.

V and J are TRBV18 and TRBJ2-5, with no clear D. Trimming removed 0 bases from V and 1 base from J, with 9 bases in between. Germline assignment: CDR1 KGHSH and CDR2 LQKENI. The CDR3 contains 15 residues. In nucleotides, the CDR3 is TGTGCCAGCTCACCACCTAGTAAACCCCAAGAGACCCAGTACTTC. This encodes CASSPPSKPQETQYF.